This T cell receptor (beta chain) was identified in a study of blood T cell repertoires in COVID-19. CDR1 is SGHDT, CDR2 YYEEEE, per germline. The CDR3 sequence is 14 residues long. Between the trimmed V and J ends, which lost 5 bases and 3 bases, there was a span of 14 bases. Per the original methods: Amplified reference gene primers provided the basis for estimating nucleated cell counts. Clones were sequenced by immunoSEQ multiplex PCR, and TCRdb holds only the in-frame ones, with some missing. Clone size and V and J calls were adopted from that table, with D and trimming inferred from the DNA. The table includes some 150,000 clones, 75% to 90% detected once.

The V call is TRBV5-6, the J call TRBJ1-1; perhaps TRBD1 as D (5 bases). Sequences were obtained from peripheral blood. The TCR sequence derives from a woman of 80 years or more with acute or convalescent COVID-19. The CDR3 loop is CASRANLGDTEAFF. In DNA form, the CDR3 reads TGTGCCAGCAGGGCAAACTTAGGGGACACTGAAGCTTTCTTT.